This T cell receptor beta chain was sequenced for a study of T cells in Graves' hyperthyroidism and ophthalmopathy. The study, taken as a whole, reports: Model output signaled ophthalmopathy a median roughly 6 months ahead of onset.

In this sample, this clonotype turned up many times. Its antigen is still unknown. Amplification of TCR beta CDR3 regions was performed using RNA transcripts as template. TCR CDR3 underwent first-round RT-PCR with the HTBI primer set. TCRdb independently ran MiXCR on the multiplex PCR reads; one entry per CDR3 protein. The profile covers approximately 430,000 distinct CDR3 sequences, with around 14% appearing a single time and approximately 7.5% taken by the ten largest. This CDR3 has 13 residues. Per germline, CDR1 GTSNPN and CDR2 SVGIG (reference sequence). V lost 0 bases, J lost 1 base, and 6 bases lay in between.

Sequences were obtained from blood. The V call is TRBV30, the J call TRBJ2-5; TRBD2 is a possible D gene (5 bases). The sequence derives from a woman younger than 30 with Graves' hyperthyroidism. The CDR3 sequence: CAWSVGSQETQYF. CDR3 coding DNA: TGTGCCTGGAGTGTGGGGAGCCAAGAGACCCAGTACTTC.